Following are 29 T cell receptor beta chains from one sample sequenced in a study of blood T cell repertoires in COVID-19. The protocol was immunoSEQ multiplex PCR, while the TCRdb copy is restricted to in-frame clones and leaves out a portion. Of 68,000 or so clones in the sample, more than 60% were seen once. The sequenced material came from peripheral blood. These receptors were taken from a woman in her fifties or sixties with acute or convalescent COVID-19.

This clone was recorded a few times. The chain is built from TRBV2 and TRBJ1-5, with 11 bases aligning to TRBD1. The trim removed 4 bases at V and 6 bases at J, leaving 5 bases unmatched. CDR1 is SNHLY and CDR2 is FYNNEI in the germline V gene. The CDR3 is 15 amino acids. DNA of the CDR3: TGTGCCAGCAGTGGGGGACAGGGGGGCGGTCAGCCCCAGCATTTT. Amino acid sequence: CASSGGQGGGQPQHF.

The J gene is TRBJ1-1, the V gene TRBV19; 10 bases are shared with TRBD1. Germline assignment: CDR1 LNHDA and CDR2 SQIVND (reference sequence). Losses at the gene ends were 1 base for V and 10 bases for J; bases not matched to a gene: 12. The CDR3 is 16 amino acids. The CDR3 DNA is TGTGCCAGTAGTATAGGCCAGACAGGGGGCGGCGATGGAGCTTTCTTT. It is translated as CASSIGQTGGGDGAFF. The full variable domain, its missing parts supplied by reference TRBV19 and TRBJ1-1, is DGGITQSPKYLFRKEGQNVTLSCEQNLNHDAMYWYRQDPGQGLRLIYYSQIVNDFQKGDIAEGYSVSREKKESFPLTVTSAQKNPTAFYLCASSIGQTGGGDGAFFGQGTRLTVV.

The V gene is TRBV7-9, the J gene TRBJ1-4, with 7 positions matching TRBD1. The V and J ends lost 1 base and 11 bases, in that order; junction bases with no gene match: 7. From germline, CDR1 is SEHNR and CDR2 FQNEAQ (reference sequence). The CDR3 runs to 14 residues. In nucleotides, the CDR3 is TGTGCCAGCAGCTTAGGGCAGGGGGAAGAGAAACTGTTTTTT. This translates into CASSLGQGEEKLFF.

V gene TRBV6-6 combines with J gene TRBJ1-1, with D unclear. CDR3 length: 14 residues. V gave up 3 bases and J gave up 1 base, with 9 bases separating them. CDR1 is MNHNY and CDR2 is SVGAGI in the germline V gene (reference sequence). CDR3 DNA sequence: TGTGCCAGCAGTTATATGGAGACGAACACTGAAGCTTTCTTT. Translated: CASSYMETNTEAFF.

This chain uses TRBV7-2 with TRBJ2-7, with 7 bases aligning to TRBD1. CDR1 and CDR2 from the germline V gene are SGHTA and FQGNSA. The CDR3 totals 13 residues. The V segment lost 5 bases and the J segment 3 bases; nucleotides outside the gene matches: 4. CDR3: CASSARQGYEQYF. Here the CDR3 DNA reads TGTGCCAGCAGCGCGCGACAGGGCTACGAGCAGTACTTC.

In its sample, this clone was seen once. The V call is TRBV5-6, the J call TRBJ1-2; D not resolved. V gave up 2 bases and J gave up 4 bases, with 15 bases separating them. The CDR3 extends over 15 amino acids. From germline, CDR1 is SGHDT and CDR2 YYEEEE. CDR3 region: CASSLRVSQLYGYTF. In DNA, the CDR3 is TGTGCCAGCAGCTTAAGAGTTTCACAGCTCTATGGCTACACCTTC.

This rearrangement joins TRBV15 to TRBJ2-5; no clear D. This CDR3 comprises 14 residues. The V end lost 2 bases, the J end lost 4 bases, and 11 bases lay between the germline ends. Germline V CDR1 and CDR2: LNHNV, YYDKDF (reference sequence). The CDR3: CATSRLRGGETQYF. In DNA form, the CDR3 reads TGTGCCACCAGCAGACTGCGTGGTGGAGAGACCCAGTACTTC.

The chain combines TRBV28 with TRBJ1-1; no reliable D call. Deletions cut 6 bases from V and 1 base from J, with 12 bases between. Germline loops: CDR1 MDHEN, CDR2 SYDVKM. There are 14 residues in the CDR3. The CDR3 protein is CASSYGRANTEAFF. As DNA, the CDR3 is TGTGCCAGCAGCTACGGGAGGGCGAACACTGAAGCTTTCTTT.

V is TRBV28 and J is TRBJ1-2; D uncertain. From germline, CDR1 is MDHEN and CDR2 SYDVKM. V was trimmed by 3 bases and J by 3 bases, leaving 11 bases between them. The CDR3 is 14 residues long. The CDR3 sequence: CASSFEGRDYGYTF. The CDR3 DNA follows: TGTGCCAGCAGTTTCGAAGGCCGGGACTATGGCTACACCTTC.

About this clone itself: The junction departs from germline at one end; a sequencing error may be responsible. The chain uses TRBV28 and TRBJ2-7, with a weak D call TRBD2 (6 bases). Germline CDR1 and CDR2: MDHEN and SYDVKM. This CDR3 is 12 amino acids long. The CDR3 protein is CAGSRLGLEQYF. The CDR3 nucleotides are TGTGCCGGCAGTCGACTGGGACTCGAGCAGTACTTC.

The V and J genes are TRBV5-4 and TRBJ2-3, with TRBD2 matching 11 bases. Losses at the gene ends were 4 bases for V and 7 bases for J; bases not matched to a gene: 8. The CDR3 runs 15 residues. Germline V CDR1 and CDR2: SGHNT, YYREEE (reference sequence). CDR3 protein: CASSQHSGGANTQYF. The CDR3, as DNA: TGTGCCAGCAGCCAGCATAGCGGGGGGGCAAATACGCAGTATTTT.

The CDR3 loop is CASSPTSGRLDEQFF. Here the CDR3 DNA reads TGTGCCAGCAGCCCGACTAGCGGGAGGCTGGATGAGCAGTTCTTC. The V call is TRBV5-4, the J call TRBJ2-1, with 13 nucleotides matching TRBD2. The CDR3 spans 15 residues. CDR1 and CDR2 (germline): SGHNT, YYREEE (reference sequence). V shed 4 bases, J shed 8 bases, and the junction held 6 bases outside the gene matches.

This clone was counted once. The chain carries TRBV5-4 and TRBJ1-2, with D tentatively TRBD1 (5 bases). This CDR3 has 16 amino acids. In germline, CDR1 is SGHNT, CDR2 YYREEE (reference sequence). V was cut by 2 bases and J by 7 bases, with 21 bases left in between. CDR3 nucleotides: TGTGCCAGCAGCTTCGCCATGACAGTTGGTCACAGTGGCTACACCTTC. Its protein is CASSFAMTVGHSGYTF.

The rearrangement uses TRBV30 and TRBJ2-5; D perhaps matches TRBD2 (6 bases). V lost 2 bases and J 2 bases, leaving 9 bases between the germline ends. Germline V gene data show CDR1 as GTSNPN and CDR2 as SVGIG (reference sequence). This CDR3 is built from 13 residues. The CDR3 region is CAWSRDFQETQYF. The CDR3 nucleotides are TGTGCCTGGAGTCGGGACTTTCAAGAGACCCAGTACTTC.

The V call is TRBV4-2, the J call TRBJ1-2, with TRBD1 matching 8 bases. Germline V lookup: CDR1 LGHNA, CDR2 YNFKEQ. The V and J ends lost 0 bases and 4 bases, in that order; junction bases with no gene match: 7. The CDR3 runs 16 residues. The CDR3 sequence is CASSQDSGQGSYGYTF. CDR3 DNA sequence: TGTGCCAGCAGCCAAGATTCAGGACAGGGATCCTATGGCTACACCTTC.

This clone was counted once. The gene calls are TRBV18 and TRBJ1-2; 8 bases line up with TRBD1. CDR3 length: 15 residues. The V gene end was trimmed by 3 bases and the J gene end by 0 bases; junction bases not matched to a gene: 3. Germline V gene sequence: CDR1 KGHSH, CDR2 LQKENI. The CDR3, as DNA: TGTGCCAGCTCACCCGGGACAGGATCTAACTATGGCTACACCTTC. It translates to CASSPGTGSNYGYTF.

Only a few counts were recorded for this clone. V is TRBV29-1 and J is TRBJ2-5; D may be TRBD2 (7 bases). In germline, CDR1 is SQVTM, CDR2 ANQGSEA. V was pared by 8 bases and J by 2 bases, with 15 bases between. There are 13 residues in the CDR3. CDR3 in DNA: TGCAGCTCCGAGGGGGGGGGTCAAGAGACCCAGTACTTC. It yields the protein CSSEGGGQETQYF. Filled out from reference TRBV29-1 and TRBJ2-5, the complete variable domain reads SAVISQKPSRDICQRGTSLTIQCQVDSQVTMMFWYRQQPGQSLTLIATANQGSEATYESGFVIDKFPISRPNLTFSTLTVSNMSPEDSSIYLCSSEGGGQETQYFGPGTRLLVL.

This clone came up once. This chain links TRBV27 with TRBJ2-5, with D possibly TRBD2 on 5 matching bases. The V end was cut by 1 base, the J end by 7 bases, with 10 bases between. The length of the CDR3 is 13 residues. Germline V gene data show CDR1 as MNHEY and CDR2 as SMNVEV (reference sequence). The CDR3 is CASSLFRDGTQYF. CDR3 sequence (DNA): TGTGCCAGCAGTTTATTCCGGGATGGGACCCAGTACTTC.

CDR3 amino acids: CASSFNVRTSGQEETQYF. In nucleotides, the CDR3 is TGTGCCAGCAGCTTTAATGTTCGGACTAGCGGCCAAGAAGAGACCCAGTACTTC. The chain employs TRBV5-6 and TRBJ2-5, with 10 nucleotides matching TRBD2. The CDR3 consists of 18 residues. Per the germline V gene, CDR1 is SGHDT and CDR2 is YYEEEE. V lost 2 bases and J lost 3; bases outside the gene matches: 13.

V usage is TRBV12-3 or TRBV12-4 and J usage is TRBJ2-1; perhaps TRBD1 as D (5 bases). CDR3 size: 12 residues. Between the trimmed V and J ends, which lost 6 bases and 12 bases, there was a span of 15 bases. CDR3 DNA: TGTGCCAGCAGGTCCCACAGGTACGGGCAGTTCTTC. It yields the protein CASRSHRYGQFF.

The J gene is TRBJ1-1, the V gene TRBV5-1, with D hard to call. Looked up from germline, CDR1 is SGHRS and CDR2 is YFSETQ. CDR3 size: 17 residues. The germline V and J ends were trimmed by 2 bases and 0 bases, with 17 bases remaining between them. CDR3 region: CASSFFVSIDMNTEAFF. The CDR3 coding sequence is TGCGCCAGCAGCTTTTTTGTCTCGATTGACATGAACACTGAAGCTTTCTTT.

The CDR3 spells CASPARYTGTPGDEQFF. In nucleotides, the CDR3 is TGTGCCAGCCCCGCGAGATACACCGGGACTCCTGGTGATGAGCAGTTCTTC. The chain carries TRBV28 and TRBJ2-1, with D possibly TRBD2 on 6 matching bases. The V gene's germline CDR1 is MDHEN and CDR2 SYDVKM. The length of the CDR3 is 17 residues. V lost 8 bases, J lost 8 bases, and 28 bases lay in between.

The CDR3 DNA reads as TGTGCCATCAGTGGGACCGGGACAGGGGTGAATTCACCCCTCCACTTT. Its protein product is CAISGTGTGVNSPLHF. The chain couples TRBV10-3 to TRBJ1-6, with 10 nucleotides matching TRBD1. This CDR3 region has 16 residues. Germline CDR1 and CDR2: ENHRY and SYGVKD. The V gene end was trimmed by 4 bases and the J gene end by 7 bases; junction bases not matched to a gene: 7.

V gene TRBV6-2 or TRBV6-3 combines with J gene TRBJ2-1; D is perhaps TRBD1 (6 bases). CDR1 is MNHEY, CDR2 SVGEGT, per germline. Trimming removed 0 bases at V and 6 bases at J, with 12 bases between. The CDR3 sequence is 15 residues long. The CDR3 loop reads CASSYSGARSNEQFF. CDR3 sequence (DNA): TGTGCCAGCAGTTACTCGGGGGCTAGGTCCAATGAGCAGTTCTTC.

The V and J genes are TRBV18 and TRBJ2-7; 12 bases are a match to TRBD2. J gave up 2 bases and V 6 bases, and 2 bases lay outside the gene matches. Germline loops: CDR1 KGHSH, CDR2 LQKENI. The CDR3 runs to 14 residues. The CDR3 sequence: CASSLAGGPYEQYF. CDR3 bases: TGTGCCAGCTCCCTAGCGGGAGGGCCCTACGAGCAGTACTTC. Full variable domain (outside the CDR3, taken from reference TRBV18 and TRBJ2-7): NAGVMQNPRHLVRRRGQEARLRCSPMKGHSHVYWYRQLPEEGLKFMVYLQKENIIDESGMPKERFSAEFPKEGPSILRIQQVVRGDSAAYFCASSLAGGPYEQYFGPGTRLTVT.

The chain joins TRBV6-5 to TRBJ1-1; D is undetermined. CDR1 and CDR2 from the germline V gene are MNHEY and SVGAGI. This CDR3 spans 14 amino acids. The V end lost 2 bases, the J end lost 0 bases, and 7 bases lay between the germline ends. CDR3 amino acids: CASSYSEMNTEAFF. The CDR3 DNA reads TGTGCCAGCAGTTACAGCGAGATGAACACTGAAGCTTTCTTT.

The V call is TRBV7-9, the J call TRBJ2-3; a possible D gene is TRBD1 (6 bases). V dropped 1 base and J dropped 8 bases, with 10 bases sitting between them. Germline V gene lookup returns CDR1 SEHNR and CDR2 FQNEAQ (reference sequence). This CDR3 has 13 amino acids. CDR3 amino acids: CASSLEQGATQYF. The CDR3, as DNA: TGTGCCAGCAGCTTAGAACAGGGTGCTACGCAGTATTTT.

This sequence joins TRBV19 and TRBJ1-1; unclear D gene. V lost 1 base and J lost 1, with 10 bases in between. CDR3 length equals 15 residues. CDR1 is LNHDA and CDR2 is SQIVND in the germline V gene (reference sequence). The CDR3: CASSIGHLENTEAFF. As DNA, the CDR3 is TGTGCCAGTAGTATAGGACACCTTGAGAACACTGAAGCTTTCTTT.

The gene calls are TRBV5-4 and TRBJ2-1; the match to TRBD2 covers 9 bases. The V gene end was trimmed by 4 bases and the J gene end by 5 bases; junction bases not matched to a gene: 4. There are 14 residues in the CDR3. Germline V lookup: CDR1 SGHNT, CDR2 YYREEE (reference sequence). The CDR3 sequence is CASSRLAVDNEQFF. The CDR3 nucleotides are TGTGCCAGCAGCCGACTAGCGGTAGACAATGAGCAGTTCTTC. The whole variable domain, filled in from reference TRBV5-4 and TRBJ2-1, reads ETGVTQSPTHLIKTRGQQVTLRCSSQSGHNTVSWYQQALGQGPQFIFQYYREEENGRGNFPPRFSGLQFPNYSSELNVNALELDDSALYLCASSRLAVDNEQFFGPGTRLTVL.